One TCR beta chain is described in this entry. The data originate from a study of blood T cell repertoires in COVID-19. On the study more broadly: Sites in the United States, Italy and Spain provided acute and convalescent COVID-19 samples.

This CDR3 spans 14 amino acids. Germline V gene sequence: CDR1 SGHDT, CDR2 YYEEEE. V was clipped by 2 bases and J by 4 bases, with 10 bases between them. The table came from immunoSEQ multiplex PCR; TCRdb's copy has only in-frame clones and leaves some out. The table has fewer than 85,000 clones, roughly three quarters seen once. While infection was still active, Seattle patients were enrolled and then followed longitudinally. What was sequenced was peripheral blood. The source of this sequence is a man aged 65 to 85 with COVID-19, enrolled during active disease. The rearrangement joins TRBV5-6 to TRBJ1-3, with D tentatively TRBD1 (5 bases). Here the CDR3 reads CASSFGALGNTIYF. CDR3 sequence (DNA): TGTGCCAGCAGCTTTGGGGCGTTGGGAAACACCATATATTTT.